This T cell receptor (beta chain) was sequenced in a study of blood T cell repertoires in COVID-19. Study context: Collection of acute and convalescent COVID-19 samples took place in the United States, Italy and Spain. T cells, B-cell-depleted T cells, or PBMCs supplied cDNA or gDNA.

As originally analysed: Reference gene primers were amplified, and this amplification served to estimate nucleated cell counts. TCRdb's table, derived via immunoSEQ multiplex PCR, lists solely in-frame clones and lacks some. The D gene and trimming were derived from the DNA, and the V and J assignments and clone size from that table. The sample lists tens of thousands of clones, about 69% occurring once. V was cut by 5 bases and J by 6 bases, with 16 bases left in between. This CDR3 is 14 amino acids long. Germline-derived CDR1 and CDR2 are SGHTA and FQGNSA. The sample was peripheral blood. This receptor was identified in a man between 65 and 85 years old with acute or convalescent COVID-19. This rearrangement joins TRBV7-2 to TRBJ1-2; D is unresolved. The CDR3 nucleotides read TGTGCCAGCAGCCCCTTCTCGGGGAGGAATGGCTACACCTTC. Translating it yields CASSPFSGRNGYTF.